The T cell receptor (beta chain) under discussion was sequenced for a study of blood T cell repertoires in COVID-19. Overall study: COVID-19 samples, acute and convalescent, were from the United States, Italy and Spain. T cells, B-cell-depleted T cells, or PBMCs provided the cDNA or gDNA that served as material.

The CDR3 sequence is 15 residues long. CDR1 SGDLS and CDR2 YYNGEE come from the germline V gene. The ends lost 0 bases at V and 9 bases at J; junction bases unmatched: 8. TCRdb keeps only in-frame clones here, not all; method: immunoSEQ multiplex PCR. This table has roughly 190,000 clones, over 70% appearing once. The sequence derives from a man in his fifties with active or convalescent COVID-19. The sequenced sample was peripheral blood. The J gene is TRBJ2-1, the V gene TRBV9; 8 positions match TRBD2. In nucleotides, the CDR3 is TGTGCCAGCAGCGTAGGAGCGGGGGTCATCTCTGAGCAGTTCTTC. This sequence encodes CASSVGAGVISEQFF.